The rows below give T cell receptor beta chains drawn from one sample of a study of Graves' ophthalmopathy and Graves' hyperthyroidism. TCRdb redid the calling of the multiplex PCR reads with MiXCR, one entry per CDR3 protein. The sample contains about 390,000 distinct CDR3 sequences, approximately 18% of which appear only once. The sample taken for sequencing was peripheral blood. The receptors were sampled from an adult woman with stable Graves' hyperthyroidism. The CDR3 runs from the conserved cysteine through the conserved F or W. The order of the fields is J gene, V gene, D gene, clone size, CDR3 DNA, CDR3 protein. A D gene is named only where the DNA matches it firmly. Part of the rows lack a size; the others show once, few, many or a class for expanded clones.

>TRBJ1-2|TRBV27|TRBD1|many
TGTGCCAGCAGCCGCCGGGACAGGGGGACCGGCTACACCTTC
CASSRRDRGTGYTF
>TRBJ2-2|TRBV27|.|many
TGTGCCAGCAGTTTAAGGGGCGGGGAGCTGTTTTTT
CASSLRGGELFF
>TRBJ2-5|TRBV6-2/TRBV6-3|TRBD2|many
TGTGCCAGCACTTCCGGGACTACTTTTGGAGAGACCCAGTACTTC
CASTSGTTFGETQYF
>TRBJ2-7|TRBV7-9|.|.
TGTGCCAGCAGCTCAAACAGAGTTTACGAGCAGTACTTC
CASSSNRVYEQYF
>TRBJ2-5|TRBV9|TRBD2|many
TGTGCCAGCAGCCGATCGGGACTAGCGGAGTTCAAAGAGACCCAGTACTTC
CASSRSGLAEFKETQYF
>TRBJ2-5|TRBV4-1|.|many
TGCGCCAGCAGCCGAGTCGTGGTCTCAGCGCACGATCAAGAGACCCAGTACTTC
CASSRVVVSAHDQETQYF
>TRBJ1-5|TRBV18|.|.
TGTGCCAGCTCAGAGGGGTTTGGAAGCAATCAGCCCCAGCATTTT
CASSEGFGSNQPQHF
>TRBJ2-7|TRBV12-3/TRBV12-4|TRBD1|many
TGTGCCAGCAGGACAGGGGGTAGGGAGCAGTACTTC
CASRTGGREQYF
>TRBJ2-7|TRBV6-1|TRBD2|.
TGTGCCAGCAGTGCAACAGCGGGAGTACCCTACGAGCAGTACTTC
CASSATAGVPYEQYF
>TRBJ1-5|TRBV6-1|.|many
TGTGCCAGCAGTGATTCAGGCGGTCAGCCCCAGCATTTT
CASSDSGGQPQHF
>TRBJ2-5|TRBV7-2|TRBD2|many
TGTGCCAGCAGCCCCGGGGCGGGAGCGTACCAAGAGACCCAGTACTTC
CASSPGAGAYQETQYF
>TRBJ2-7|TRBV11-2|TRBD1|many
TGTGCCAGCAGCTTAGGGACAGGTCGTAACGAGCAGTACTTC
CASSLGTGRNEQYF
>TRBJ1-1|TRBV6-5|.|many
TGTGCCAGCAGGGACTCGGGGAAGACTGAAGCTTTCTTT
CASRDSGKTEAFF
>TRBJ1-3|TRBV7-2|.|many
TGTGCCAGCAGCTCTCTAGGAACAGGGCCTGGAAACACCATATATTTT
CASSSLGTGPGNTIYF
>TRBJ2-7|TRBV3-1|TRBD2|.
TGTGCCAGCAGCCAAGCCGGGAGTAGCGGGAGGATTCACGAGCAGTACTTC
CASSQAGSSGRIHEQYF
>TRBJ2-2|TRBV30|.|many
TGTGCCTGGAGTGCCCAGTTGGGCGGGGAGCTGTTTTTT
CAWSAQLGGELFF
>TRBJ2-7|TRBV6-5|.|many
TGTGCCAGCAGTTACTCGGTAACTATGGGAGAGCAGTACTTC
CASSYSVTMGEQYF
>TRBJ2-7|TRBV4-2|TRBD2|.
TGTGCCAGCAGCCGCGTGCGGGACGGGGGGAGGTCCTACGAGCAGTACTTC
CASSRVRDGGRSYEQYF
>TRBJ1-5|TRBV6-1|.|many
TGTGCCAGCAGTGAATTTGCCGGGGATCAGCCCCAGCATTTT
CASSEFAGDQPQHF
>TRBJ2-7|TRBV5-1|TRBD2|many
TGCGCCAGCAGCTCAGGCCTAGCGGGAGGGAGGTCCGAGCAGTACTTC
CASSSGLAGGRSEQYF
>TRBJ1-3|TRBV7-2|.|many
TGTGCCAGCAGCTTAGGGAGGGGAAACACCATATATTTT
CASSLGRGNTIYF
>TRBJ2-5|TRBV27|TRBD1|once
TGTGCCAGCGGCTGGGGGACAGGGCCTGTTGTAGGCCAGTACTTC
CASGWGTGPVVGQYF
>TRBJ2-7|TRBV19|.|.
TGTGCCAGTAGTACTGGACAGCCTCCCTACGAGCAGTACTTC
CASSTGQPPYEQYF
>TRBJ2-5|TRBV5-1|.|.
TGCGCCAGCAGAGGGCCGGGGGACCAAGAGACCCAGTACTTC
CASRGPGDQETQYF
>TRBJ2-6|TRBV6-1|.|many
TGTGCCAGCAGTGAAACCGGGGCTGGGGCCAACGTCCTGACTTTC
CASSETGAGANVLTF
>TRBJ2-5|TRBV28|.|many
TGTGCCAGCAGTCCGGATATGACCGCTAGGGAGACCCAGTACTTC
CASSPDMTARETQYF
>TRBJ2-5|TRBV6-2/TRBV6-3|.|many
TGTGCCAGCAGGACCCAAATCCAGACCCAGTACTTC
CASRTQIQTQYF
>TRBJ2-4|TRBV19|.|few
TGTGCCAGTACCGGGACTGGCAAAAACATTCAGTACTTC
CASTGTGKNIQYF
>TRBJ1-1|TRBV7-2|TRBD1|many
TGTGCCAGCAGCTTAGGGACAGGGGGTAGGACTGAAGCTTTCTTT
CASSLGTGGRTEAFF
>TRBJ1-5|TRBV2|.|.
TGTGCCAGCAGTGAAAACGGACCGTTTAGCAATCAGCCCCAGCATTTT
CASSENGPFSNQPQHF
>TRBJ2-2|TRBV24-1|TRBD1|many
TGTGCCACCAGTGATCCCTACAGGGGGCGCGACGGGGAGCTGTTTTTT
CATSDPYRGRDGELFF
>TRBJ2-7|TRBV11-2|.|many
TGTGCCAGCAGCTTAGATTACGGGGTCCCCGCCCCCTACGAGCAGTACTTC
CASSLDYGVPAPYEQYF
>TRBJ1-1|TRBV20-1|.|many
TGCAGTGCTAGACCCAGGACGGCCCTGGGGACTGAAGCTTTCTTT
CSARPRTALGTEAFF
>TRBJ2-5|TRBV5-6|TRBD2|few
TGTGCCAGCAGCTTGGCCAGCTTCCGTAGCGGGAGGGCCTGGGAGACCCAGTACTTC
CASSLASFRSGRAWETQYF
>TRBJ2-7|TRBV6-1|TRBD1|.
TGTGCCAGTCTTTTACCCGGGACAGGGGGTTCTGAGCAGTACTTC
CASLLPGTGGSEQYF
>TRBJ2-4|TRBV29-1|TRBD1|many
TGCAGCCCTAAGTTTGACAGGGCGGTGGAAAACATTCAGTACTTC
CSPKFDRAVENIQYF
>TRBJ2-7|TRBV18|.|many
TGTGCCAGCTCACCCGGGTCCTCTCTACTTGAGCAGTACTTC
CASSPGSSLLEQYF
>TRBJ1-5|TRBV6-5|.|many
TGTGCCAGCAGTTTCCTCCTATCCGGGACGCACAGTGTCCAGCCCCAGCATTTT
CASSFLLSGTHSVQPQHF
>TRBJ1-6|TRBV6-1|.|many
TGTGCCAGCAGACCGGGCCTAGCGGGGAATTCACCCCTCCACTTT
CASRPGLAGNSPLHF
>TRBJ2-2|TRBV15|.|few
TGTGCCACCAGTAGGAAGAGACGGGAGCCGAACACCGGGGAGCTGTTTTTT
CATSRKRREPNTGELFF
>TRBJ1-1|TRBV7-9|TRBD1|many
TGTGCCAGCAGCCTTAGGAGCTGGGCGTTGACAGGGGGCCTCAGGAACACTGAAGCTTTCTTT
CASSLRSWALTGGLRNTEAFF
>TRBJ2-7|TRBV6-1|.|.
TGTGCCCTGGGACTTCAGGGGGACGAGCAGTACTTC
CALGLQGDEQYF
>TRBJ2-7|TRBV28|.|many
TGTGCCAGCAGAATGGAGGAACGAGGCTACGAGCAGTACTTC
CASRMEERGYEQYF
>TRBJ2-5|TRBV12-3/TRBV12-4|.|many
TGTGCCAGCAGTTTAGCCGGCAGGATCAGAGAGACCCAGTACTTC
CASSLAGRIRETQYF
>TRBJ1-2|TRBV28|TRBD1|many
TGTGCCAGCAGTCGGACCAGACAGGGGTCTGTCGACTATGGCTACACCTTC
CASSRTRQGSVDYGYTF
>TRBJ2-7|TRBV7-9|TRBD1|many
TGTGCCAGCAGCTCGTACAGGGGGTCCGAGCAGTACTTC
CASSSYRGSEQYF
>TRBJ2-7|TRBV27|.|many
TGTGCCAGCAGTTTATTACGGGACCCCTACGAGCAGTACTTC
CASSLLRDPYEQYF
>TRBJ2-4|TRBV7-2|.|few
TGTGCCAGCAGCTTAGACTCGTCGGGAACCCTAGCCAAAAACATTAAGTACTTC
CASSLDSSGTLAKNIKYF
>TRBJ2-5|TRBV6-2/TRBV6-3|TRBD2|.
TGTGCCAGCAGTGTGACTAGCGGGAGGAGGAAGACCCAGTACTTC
CASSVTSGRRKTQYF
>TRBJ2-5|TRBV13|.|many
TGTGCCAGCACGAACAGGGCCCGGGCCCTAGAGACCCAGTACTTC
CASTNRARALETQYF
>TRBJ1-5|TRBV20-1|.|.
TGCAGTGCTAGAGATCGTAGGAGCAATCAGCCCCAGCATTTT
CSARDRRSNQPQHF
>TRBJ2-5|TRBV2|TRBD1|.
TGTGCCAGCAGGATGGACAGGAGCCAAGAGACCCAGTACTTC
CASRMDRSQETQYF
>TRBJ1-6|TRBV18|.|.
TGTGCCAGCTCACCATCGATTGAGTTTTCACCCCTCCACTTT
CASSPSIEFSPLHF
>TRBJ1-5|TRBV6-1|.|many
TGTGCCAGCAGTGAAGATTGGGGGCTTTCCAATCAGCCCCAGCATTTT
CASSEDWGLSNQPQHF
>TRBJ2-7|TRBV29-1|TRBD1|many
TGCAGCGTTTCGGACAGGGTGGGCTACGAGCAGTACTTC
CSVSDRVGYEQYF
>TRBJ1-6|TRBV5-1|.|few
TGCGCCAGCAGCTTATCGCCCGGGGCCAGGGGACCCCTCCACTTT
CASSLSPGARGPLHF
>TRBJ1-5|TRBV4-3|.|.
TGCGCCAGCAGCCTGACCTGGGACGGATATCAGCCCCAGCATTTT
CASSLTWDGYQPQHF